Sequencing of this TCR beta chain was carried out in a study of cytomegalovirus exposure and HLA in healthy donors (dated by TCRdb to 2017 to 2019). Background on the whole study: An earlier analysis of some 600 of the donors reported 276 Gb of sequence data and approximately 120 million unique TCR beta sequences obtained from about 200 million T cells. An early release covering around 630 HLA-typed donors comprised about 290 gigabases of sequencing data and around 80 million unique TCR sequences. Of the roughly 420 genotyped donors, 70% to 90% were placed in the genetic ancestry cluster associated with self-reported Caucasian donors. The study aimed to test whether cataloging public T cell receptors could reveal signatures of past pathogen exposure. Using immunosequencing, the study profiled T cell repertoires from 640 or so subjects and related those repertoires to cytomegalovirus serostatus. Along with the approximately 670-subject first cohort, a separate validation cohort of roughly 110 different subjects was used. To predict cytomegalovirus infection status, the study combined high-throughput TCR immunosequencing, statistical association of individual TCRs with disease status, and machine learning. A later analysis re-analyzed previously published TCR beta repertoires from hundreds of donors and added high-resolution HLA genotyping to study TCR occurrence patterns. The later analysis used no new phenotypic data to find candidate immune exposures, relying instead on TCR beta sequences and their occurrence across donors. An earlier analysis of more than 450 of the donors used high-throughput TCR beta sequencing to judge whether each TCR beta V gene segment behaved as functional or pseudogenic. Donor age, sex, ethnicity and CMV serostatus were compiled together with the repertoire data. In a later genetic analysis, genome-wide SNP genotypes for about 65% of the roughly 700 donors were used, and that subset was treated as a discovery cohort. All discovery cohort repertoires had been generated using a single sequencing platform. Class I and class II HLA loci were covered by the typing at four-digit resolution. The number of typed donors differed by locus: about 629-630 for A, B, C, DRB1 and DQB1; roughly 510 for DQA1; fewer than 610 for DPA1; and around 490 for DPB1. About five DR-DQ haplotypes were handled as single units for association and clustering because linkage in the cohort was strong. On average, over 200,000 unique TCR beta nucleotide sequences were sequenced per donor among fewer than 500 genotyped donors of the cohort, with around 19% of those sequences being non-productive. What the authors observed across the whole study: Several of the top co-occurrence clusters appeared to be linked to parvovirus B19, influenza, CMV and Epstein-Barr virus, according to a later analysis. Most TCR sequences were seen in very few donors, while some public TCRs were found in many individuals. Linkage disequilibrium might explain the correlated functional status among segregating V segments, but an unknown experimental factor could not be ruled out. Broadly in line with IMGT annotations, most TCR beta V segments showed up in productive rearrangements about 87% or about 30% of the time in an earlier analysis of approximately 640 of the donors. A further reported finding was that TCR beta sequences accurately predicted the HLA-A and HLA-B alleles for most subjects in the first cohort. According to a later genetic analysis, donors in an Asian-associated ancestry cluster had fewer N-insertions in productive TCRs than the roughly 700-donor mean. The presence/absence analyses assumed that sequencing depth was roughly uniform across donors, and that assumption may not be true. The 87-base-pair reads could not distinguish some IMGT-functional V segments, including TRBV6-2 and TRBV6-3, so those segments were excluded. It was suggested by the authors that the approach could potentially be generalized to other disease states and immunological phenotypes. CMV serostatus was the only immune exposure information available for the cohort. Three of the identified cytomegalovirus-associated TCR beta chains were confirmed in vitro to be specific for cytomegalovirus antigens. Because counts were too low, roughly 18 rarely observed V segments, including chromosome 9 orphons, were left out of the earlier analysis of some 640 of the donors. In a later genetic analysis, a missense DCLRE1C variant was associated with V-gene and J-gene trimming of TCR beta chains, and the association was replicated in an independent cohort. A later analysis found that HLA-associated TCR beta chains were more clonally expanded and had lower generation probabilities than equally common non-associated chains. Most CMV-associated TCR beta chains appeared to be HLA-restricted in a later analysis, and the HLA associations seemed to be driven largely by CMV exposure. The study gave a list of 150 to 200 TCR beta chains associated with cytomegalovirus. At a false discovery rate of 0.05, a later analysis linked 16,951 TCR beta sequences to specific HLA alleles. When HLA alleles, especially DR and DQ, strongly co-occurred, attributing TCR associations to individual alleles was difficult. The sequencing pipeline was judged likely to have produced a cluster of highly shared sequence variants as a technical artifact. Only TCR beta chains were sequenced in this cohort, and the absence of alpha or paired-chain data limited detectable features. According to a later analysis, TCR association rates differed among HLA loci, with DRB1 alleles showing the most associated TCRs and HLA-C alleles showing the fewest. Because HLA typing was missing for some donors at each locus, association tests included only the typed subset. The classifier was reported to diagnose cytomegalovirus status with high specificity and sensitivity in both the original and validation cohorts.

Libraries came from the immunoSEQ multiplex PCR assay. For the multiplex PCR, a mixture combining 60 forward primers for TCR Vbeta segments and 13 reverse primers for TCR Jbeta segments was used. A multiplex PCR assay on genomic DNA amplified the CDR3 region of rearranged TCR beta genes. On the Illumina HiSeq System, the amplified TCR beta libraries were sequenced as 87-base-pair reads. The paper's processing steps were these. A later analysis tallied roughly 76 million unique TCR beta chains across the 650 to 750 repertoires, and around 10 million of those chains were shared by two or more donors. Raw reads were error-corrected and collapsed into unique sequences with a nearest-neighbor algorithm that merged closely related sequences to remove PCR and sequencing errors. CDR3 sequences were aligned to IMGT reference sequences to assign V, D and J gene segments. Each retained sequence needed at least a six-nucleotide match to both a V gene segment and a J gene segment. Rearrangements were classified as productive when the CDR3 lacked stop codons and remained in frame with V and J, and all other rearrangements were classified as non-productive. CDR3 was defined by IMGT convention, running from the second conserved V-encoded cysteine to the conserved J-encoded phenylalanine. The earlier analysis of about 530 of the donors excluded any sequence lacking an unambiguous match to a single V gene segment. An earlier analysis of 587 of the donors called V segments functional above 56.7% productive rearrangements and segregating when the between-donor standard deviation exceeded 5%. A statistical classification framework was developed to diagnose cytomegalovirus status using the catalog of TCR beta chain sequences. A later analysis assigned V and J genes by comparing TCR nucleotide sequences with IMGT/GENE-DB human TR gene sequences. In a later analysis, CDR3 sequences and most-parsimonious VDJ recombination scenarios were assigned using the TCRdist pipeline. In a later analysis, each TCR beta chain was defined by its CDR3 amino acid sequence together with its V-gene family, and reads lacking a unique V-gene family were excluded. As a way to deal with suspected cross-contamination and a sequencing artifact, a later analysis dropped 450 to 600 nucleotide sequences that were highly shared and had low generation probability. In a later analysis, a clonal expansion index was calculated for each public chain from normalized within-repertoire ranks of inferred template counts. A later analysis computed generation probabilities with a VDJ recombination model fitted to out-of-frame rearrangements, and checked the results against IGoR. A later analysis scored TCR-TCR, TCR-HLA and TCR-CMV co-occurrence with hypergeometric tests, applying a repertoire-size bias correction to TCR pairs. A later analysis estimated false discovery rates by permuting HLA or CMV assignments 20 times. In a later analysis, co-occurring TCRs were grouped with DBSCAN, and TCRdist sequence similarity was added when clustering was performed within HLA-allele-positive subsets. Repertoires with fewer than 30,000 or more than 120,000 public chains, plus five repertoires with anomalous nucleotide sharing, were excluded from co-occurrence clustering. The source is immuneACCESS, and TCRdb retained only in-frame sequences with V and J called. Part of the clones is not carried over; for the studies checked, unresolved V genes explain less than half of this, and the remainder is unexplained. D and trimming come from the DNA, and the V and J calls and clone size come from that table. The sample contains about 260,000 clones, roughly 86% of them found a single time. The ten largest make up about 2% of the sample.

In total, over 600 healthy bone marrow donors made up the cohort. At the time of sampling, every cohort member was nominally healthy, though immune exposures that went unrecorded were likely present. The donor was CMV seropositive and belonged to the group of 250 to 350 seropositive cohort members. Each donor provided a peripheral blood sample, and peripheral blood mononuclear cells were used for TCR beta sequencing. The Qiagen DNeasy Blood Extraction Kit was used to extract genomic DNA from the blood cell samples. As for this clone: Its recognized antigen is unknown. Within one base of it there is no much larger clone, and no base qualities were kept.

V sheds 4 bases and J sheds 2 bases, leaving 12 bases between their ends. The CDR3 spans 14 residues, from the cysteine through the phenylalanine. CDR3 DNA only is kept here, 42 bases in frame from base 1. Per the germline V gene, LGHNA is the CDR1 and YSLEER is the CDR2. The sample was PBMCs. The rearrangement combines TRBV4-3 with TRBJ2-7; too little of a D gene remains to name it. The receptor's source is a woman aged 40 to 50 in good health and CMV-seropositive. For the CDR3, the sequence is CASSPYGSAYEQYF. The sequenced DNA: TGCGCCAGCAGCCCCTACGGCAGCGCCTACGAGCAGTACTTC.